The present T cell receptor (beta chain) was sequenced within a study of human T cells and chemical hapten exposure. This clonotype was counted only a few times. Per the germline V gene, CDR1 is SQVTM and CDR2 is ANQGSEA. The ends were cut back, 3 bases at V and 5 bases at J, with 16 bases in the middle. This CDR3 spans 14 amino acids. The time point: patch test 1, 2 weeks after DPC sensitization. The treatment denotes: therapeutic diphenylcyclopropenone sensitization with weekly scalp DPC. Whole blood that had not been fractionated was the source of extracted total RNA. A single record per CDR3 protein comes from TCRdb applying MiXCR to the RACE reads. The sample includes approximately 34,000 distinct CDR3 sequences, around 6.5% of them seen just once.

Here the sequenced sample was whole blood, taken in connection with sensitization to the hapten diphenylcyclopropenone (DPC). V usage is TRBV29-1 and J usage is TRBJ1-1, with D unresolved. The clonotype was recovered from a woman in her 30s with alopecia areata. Some clones in this sample may be carry-over from other donors' samples. The CDR3 reads CSVELRAMGTEAFF. As DNA, the CDR3 is TGCAGCGTTGAGTTACGGGCCATGGGAACTGAAGCTTTCTTT.